A selection of T cell receptor beta chains follows, all from one sample in a study of cytomegalovirus exposure and HLA in healthy donors. The protocol was immunoSEQ multiplex PCR, while the TCRdb copy is restricted to in-frame clones and leaves out a portion. The sample carries some 54,000 clones, over 75% recorded once. The sequenced sample consisted of PBMCs. All receptors come from a man aged 18 to 30 in good health and CMV-seronegative. CDR3s include the opening cysteine and the closing phenylalanine or tryptophan. D genes are given only for firm matches. Clone size appears in some rows only: once, few, many, or a class for an expanded clone.

d_call	j_call	clone_size	v_call	cdr3_aa	cdr3_nt
TRBD1	TRBJ1-1	NA	TRBV2	CASRLRQGVEGSEAFF	TGTGCCAGCAGGCTCCGACAGGGGGTAGAAGGCTCTGAAGCTTTCTTT
TRBD1	TRBJ2-1	NA	TRBV7-9	CASSFRDRVNEQFF	TGTGCCAGCAGCTTCCGGGACAGGGTCAATGAGCAGTTCTTC
TRBD1	TRBJ1-3	NA	TRBV5-1	CASSLASTGSSGNTIYF	TGCGCCAGCAGCTTGGCCTCGACAGGGAGCTCTGGAAACACCATATATTTT
NA	TRBJ1-5	NA	TRBV19	CASSIDAGQQSNQPQHF	TGTGCCAGTAGTATAGATGCCGGACAGCAGAGCAATCAGCCCCAGCATTTT
NA	TRBJ1-1	few	TRBV23-1	CASSQSFLGRAEAFF	TGCGCCAGCAGTCAATCGTTTTTGGGTCGGGCTGAAGCTTTCTTT
NA	TRBJ2-7	NA	TRBV28	CASTKGTGEAYEQYF	TGTGCCAGCACGAAAGGGACGGGGGAGGCCTACGAGCAGTACTTC
NA	TRBJ2-1	NA	TRBV6-6	CASSYSPGVGNEQFF	TGTGCCAGCAGTTACTCGCCGGGAGTGGGCAATGAGCAGTTCTTC
TRBD2	TRBJ2-1	NA	TRBV4-2	CASRRAGTRYSEQFF	TGTGCCAGCAGGCGAGCCGGGACTAGGTACAGTGAGCAGTTCTTC
TRBD2	TRBJ2-1	NA	TRBV4-1	CASSRREGEDNEQFF	TGCGCCAGCAGTCGTCGGGAGGGGGAGGACAATGAGCAGTTCTTC
NA	TRBJ2-3	NA	TRBV5-8	CASSSGQTMRHTQYF	TGTGCCAGCAGCTCAGGACAGACAATGCGACATACGCAGTATTTT
NA	TRBJ2-7	NA	TRBV6-1	CASVPGTPSYEQYF	TGTGCCAGCGTCCCCGGGACACCCTCCTACGAGCAGTACTTC
NA	TRBJ2-7	NA	TRBV2	CASSHPGRTEYEQYF	TGTGCCAGCAGCCACCCCGGAAGGACAGAATACGAGCAGTACTTC
NA	TRBJ2-5	NA	TRBV6-5	CASSSLRQVQETQYF	TGTGCCAGCAGTTCCCTAAGACAGGTTCAAGAGACCCAGTACTTC
NA	TRBJ2-3	NA	TRBV5-4	CASSRDADTQYF	TGTGCCAGCAGCCGGGATGCAGATACGCAGTATTTT
TRBD1	TRBJ2-7	NA	TRBV18	CASSPPGTATYEQYF	TGTGCCAGCTCTCCACCGGGGACAGCCACCTACGAGCAGTACTTC
NA	TRBJ2-3	NA	TRBV6-5	CASSYFGGADTDTQYF	TGTGCCAGCAGTTACTTTGGGGGGGCCGACACAGATACGCAGTATTTT
TRBD2	TRBJ2-7	NA	TRBV6-4	CASRLTSGNGEQYF	TGTGCCAGCAGACTGACTAGCGGGAATGGCGAGCAGTACTTC
NA	TRBJ2-7	NA	TRBV5-5	CASSLAWGRTHYEQYF	TGTGCCAGCAGCTTGGCCTGGGGGCGTACTCATTACGAGCAGTACTTC
TRBD2	TRBJ2-1	NA	TRBV4-2	CASSQEASGSRNEQFF	TGTGCCAGCAGCCAAGAGGCTAGCGGGAGTCGTAATGAGCAGTTCTTC
NA	TRBJ1-4	NA	TRBV15	CATSRDQGNEKLFF	TGTGCCACCAGCAGGGACCAGGGGAATGAAAAACTGTTTTTT
TRBD1	TRBJ1-1	NA	TRBV7-9	CASSTPGQGIEAFF	TGTGCCAGCAGTACTCCGGGACAGGGGATAGAAGCTTTCTTT
TRBD2	TRBJ2-7	NA	TRBV2	CASRAGLAYEQYF	TGTGCCAGCAGGGCGGGACTAGCCTACGAGCAGTACTTC
TRBD2	TRBJ2-3	NA	TRBV6-1	CASSEASGLYTDTQYF	TGTGCCAGCAGTGAAGCGTCGGGACTATACACAGATACGCAGTATTTT
NA	TRBJ1-2	NA	TRBV6-1	CASSQKNYGYTF	TGTGCCAGCAGTCAGAAGAACTATGGCTACACCTTC
NA	TRBJ2-2	NA	TRBV19	CASRNSPGELFF	TGTGCCAGTAGAAATAGCCCCGGGGAGCTGTTTTTT
NA	TRBJ2-5	NA	TRBV5-4	CASSRERETQYF	TGTGCCAGCAGCCGGGAGAGAGAGACCCAGTACTTC
NA	TRBJ2-3	NA	TRBV25-1	CASRKTSTDTQYF	TGTGCCAGCAGGAAGACTAGCACAGATACGCAGTATTTT
NA	TRBJ2-3	NA	TRBV12-5	CASGLTGSAAADTQYF	TGTGCTAGTGGTTTAACAGGGAGCGCAGCCGCAGATACGCAGTATTTT
NA	TRBJ2-1	NA	TRBV14	CASSHPVLPNEQFF	TGTGCCAGCAGCCATCCCGTCCTACCCAATGAGCAGTTCTTC
NA	TRBJ1-1	NA	TRBV6-5	CASSYSQPQMNTEAFF	TGTGCCAGCAGTTACTCGCAACCACAGATGAACACTGAAGCTTTCTTT
NA	TRBJ2-7	NA	TRBV6-5	CASSYSREQYF	TGTGCCAGCAGTTACTCGAGGGAGCAGTACTTC
NA	TRBJ1-2	NA	TRBV6-1	CASSESRGIGYTF	TGTGCCAGCAGTGAATCAAGGGGCATAGGCTACACCTTC
TRBD2	TRBJ2-1	NA	TRBV4-2	CASSQETSAAYNEQFF	TGTGCCAGCAGCCAAGAGACTAGCGCCGCCTACAATGAGCAGTTCTTC
NA	TRBJ1-5	NA	TRBV6-1	CASHRDSDQPQHF	TGTGCCAGCCACCGGGACTCCGATCAGCCCCAGCATTTT
TRBD1	TRBJ1-5	NA	TRBV19	CASTNRPGQGGNNQPQHF	TGTGCCAGTACCAACCGGCCCGGACAGGGGGGAAACAATCAGCCCCAGCATTTT
NA	TRBJ2-3	NA	TRBV4-1	CASSQDRDTQYF	TGCGCCAGCAGCCAAGACAGAGATACGCAGTATTTT
TRBD1	TRBJ1-2	once	TRBV28	CASSPILQGAIGYTF	TGTGCCAGCAGTCCAATACTACAGGGGGCAATCGGCTACACCTTC
TRBD2	TRBJ2-1	few	TRBV19	CASSTRTSGSLYNEQFF	TGTGCCAGTAGTACAAGGACTAGCGGGAGTCTCTACAATGAGCAGTTCTTC